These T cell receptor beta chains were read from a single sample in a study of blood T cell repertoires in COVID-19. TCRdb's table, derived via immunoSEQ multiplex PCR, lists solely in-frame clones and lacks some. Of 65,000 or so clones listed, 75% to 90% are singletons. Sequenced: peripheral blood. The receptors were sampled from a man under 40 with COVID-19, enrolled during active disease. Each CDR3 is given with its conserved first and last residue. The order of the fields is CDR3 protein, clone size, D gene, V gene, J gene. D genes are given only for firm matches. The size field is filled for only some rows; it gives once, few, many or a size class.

CASMEGQTEGPQHF	NA	NA	TRBV10-2	TRBJ1-5
CASSLSTTANEKLFF	few	NA	TRBV11-2	TRBJ1-4
CASRDIYSYEQYF	NA	NA	TRBV19	TRBJ2-7
CASSQEDQGSGANVLTF	NA	NA	TRBV4-1	TRBJ2-6
CASSEAVLVIRELFF	NA	NA	TRBV6-1	TRBJ2-2
CASKDRVRGNTEAFF	NA	TRBD1	TRBV28	TRBJ1-1
CASSPRKGAAGAEDTQYF	NA	TRBD2	TRBV6-6	TRBJ2-3
CASSPRGESNQPQHF	few	TRBD1	TRBV5-4	TRBJ1-5
CASSSPEQEHTGELFF	NA	NA	TRBV6-5	TRBJ2-2
CASGTGGRGPGNTIYF	NA	TRBD1	TRBV28	TRBJ1-3
CASSYRGDTGELFF	NA	NA	TRBV6-5	TRBJ2-2
CASRGQLSGNTIYF	NA	TRBD1	TRBV2	TRBJ1-3
CASSRLPGGSTDTQYF	NA	NA	TRBV7-2	TRBJ2-3
CASGRASGSLTGELFF	NA	TRBD2	TRBV10-2	TRBJ2-2
CAIRTAGGFGAFF	NA	TRBD1	TRBV10-3	TRBJ1-1
CASSLEGGGAKNIQYF	NA	NA	TRBV5-1	TRBJ2-4
CASSHIRGETQYF	NA	NA	TRBV3-1/TRBV3-2	TRBJ2-5
CATSRAGTGNEKLFF	once	TRBD1	TRBV15	TRBJ1-4
CASSLLSRADYEQYF	NA	NA	TRBV5-6	TRBJ2-7
CASSLEGDVLLAKNIQYF	NA	NA	TRBV7-8	TRBJ2-4
CASLGVGLTQYF	NA	NA	TRBV28	TRBJ2-3
CASTYMGGGLYGYTF	NA	NA	TRBV6-6	TRBJ1-2
CAIWAPNYGYTF	NA	NA	TRBV28	TRBJ1-2
CASSMAPATGRNTEAFF	NA	TRBD1	TRBV18	TRBJ1-1
CASAGVSNSPLHF	NA	NA	TRBV28	TRBJ1-6
CASSVEPAMRETQYF	NA	NA	TRBV9	TRBJ2-5
CASSQPTSGRAETQYF	NA	TRBD2	TRBV4-2	TRBJ2-5
CASSYDRVQYF	NA	TRBD1	TRBV7-3	TRBJ2-3
CASSTEINTEAFF	NA	NA	TRBV6-4	TRBJ1-1
CATQGLSSYEQYF	NA	NA	TRBV7-2	TRBJ2-7
CASSTQGNSPLHF	once	NA	TRBV6-5	TRBJ1-6
CASSSGGYNEQFF	NA	TRBD2	TRBV19	TRBJ2-1
CASSGGTEREKLFF	NA	NA	TRBV28	TRBJ1-4
CASSLLAGTDTQYF	NA	NA	TRBV5-1	TRBJ2-3
CASSIRQTSGTYEQYF	NA	TRBD2	TRBV19	TRBJ2-7
CASSLNQRRGYTF	NA	NA	TRBV28	TRBJ1-2
CASKERHATGELFF	NA	NA	TRBV6-4	TRBJ2-2
CASSPVEYEQYF	few	NA	TRBV7-9	TRBJ2-7
CAISESGTSGTGDTQYF	NA	TRBD2	TRBV10-3	TRBJ2-3
CSVEVGTGSYEQYF	NA	TRBD1	TRBV29-1	TRBJ2-7
CASSQDQGTGVGTWYGYTF	NA	TRBD1	TRBV4-2	TRBJ1-2
CASSSAGTGELFF	once	NA	TRBV7-8	TRBJ2-2
CASSLQPTGGQPQHF	NA	TRBD1	TRBV18	TRBJ1-5
CASSPGLVGTDTQYF	NA	TRBD2	TRBV5-1	TRBJ2-3
CASSSGILRRAIGEQYF	NA	TRBD2	TRBV27	TRBJ2-7
CASSQAGTGGNQPQHF	NA	TRBD1	TRBV3-1/TRBV3-2	TRBJ1-5
CASSHIDRGDGYTF	few	TRBD1	TRBV11-2	TRBJ1-2
CAIGSDRKYEQYF	once	NA	TRBV10-3	TRBJ2-7
CAWMGQGRYNEQFF	NA	NA	TRBV30	TRBJ2-1
CASSQRSADTQYF	NA	NA	TRBV4-1	TRBJ2-3
CASSFMGQGAADTQYF	once	TRBD1	TRBV7-9	TRBJ2-3
CASRGPRAGGNYEQYF	NA	TRBD1	TRBV2	TRBJ2-7
CATSQSRANGNTIYF	NA	NA	TRBV15	TRBJ1-3
CASSEALGEVAGYYEQYF	once	TRBD2	TRBV6-1	TRBJ2-7
CASSTYAGNTEAFF	NA	NA	TRBV9	TRBJ1-1